This T cell receptor (beta chain) originates from a study of human T cells and chemical hapten exposure. Across the study: Alopecia areata, totalis and universalis patients, mostly female, were included.

This clonotype was observed a single time. What it binds is unknown. Findings and caveats of the study: More PT1 expanded TCRs went with higher patch test scores. Unchanged with DPC sensitization were TCRs above 1 in 1000 frequency.

Each CDR3 protein gets one entry after TCRdb re-called the RACE reads with MiXCR. The sample lists under 95,000 distinct CDR3 sequences, roughly 8.5% occurring once. The V gene end was trimmed by 4 bases and the J gene end by 2 bases; junction bases not matched to a gene: 6. The CDR3 covers 15 residues. CDR1 and CDR2 from the germline V gene are ENHRY and SYGVKD. Described time point: pre-sensitization, week 0. As for treatment: therapeutic diphenylcyclopropenone sensitization with weekly scalp DPC. Only after blood had been drawn was each patch test applied. The sequencing used whole blood, collected in connection with sensitization to the hapten diphenylcyclopropenone (DPC). The source is a man aged 40-50 years with alopecia areata. Some clones in this sample may be carry-over from other donors' samples. The chain recombines TRBV10-3 with TRBJ2-3, with 7 bases fitting TRBD2. The CDR3 region has the DNA TGTGCCATCAGTGGGTCTAGCGGTAACACAGATACGCAGTATTTT. Translated: CAISGSSGNTDTQYF.